This TCR beta chain was sequenced during a study of response to subunit inactivated influenza vaccine. Study observations and caveats: New T cells are recruited in small numbers by each seasonal influenza vaccination, according to the authors' suggestion.

This CDR3 contains 14 residues. J gave up 2 bases and V 6 bases, and 3 bases lay outside the gene matches. In this sample, this clonotype turned up many times. Its antigen is unidentified. Using its own MiXCR run on the RT-PCR reads, TCRdb lists one record per CDR3 protein. Of about 500,000 distinct CDR3 sequences in the sample, less than 7.5% were seen once. The clonotype was recovered from a man aged 45 to 75 who received an inactivated influenza vaccine. The specimen was PBMCs from blood, collected about 23 months after vaccination. The chain recombines TRBV12-3 or TRBV12-4 with TRBJ2-1; 8 nucleotides agree with TRBD2. CDR3 sequence reads: CASRTSVTYNEQFF. Written as DNA, the CDR3 is TGTGCCAGCAGGACTAGCGTGACCTACAATGAGCAGTTCTTC.